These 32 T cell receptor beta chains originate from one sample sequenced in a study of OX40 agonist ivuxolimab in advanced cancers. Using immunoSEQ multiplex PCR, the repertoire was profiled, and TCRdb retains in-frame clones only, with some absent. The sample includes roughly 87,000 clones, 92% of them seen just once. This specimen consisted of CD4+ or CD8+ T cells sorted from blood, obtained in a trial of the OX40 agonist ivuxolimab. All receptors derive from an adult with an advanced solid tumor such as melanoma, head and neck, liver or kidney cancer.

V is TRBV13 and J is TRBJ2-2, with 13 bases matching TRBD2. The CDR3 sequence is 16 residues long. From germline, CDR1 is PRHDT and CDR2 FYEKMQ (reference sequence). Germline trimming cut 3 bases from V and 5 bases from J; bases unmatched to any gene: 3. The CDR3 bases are TGTGCCAGCAGCTTGGGACTAGCGGGGACTACCGGGGAGCTGTTTTTT. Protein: CASSLGLAGTTGELFF.

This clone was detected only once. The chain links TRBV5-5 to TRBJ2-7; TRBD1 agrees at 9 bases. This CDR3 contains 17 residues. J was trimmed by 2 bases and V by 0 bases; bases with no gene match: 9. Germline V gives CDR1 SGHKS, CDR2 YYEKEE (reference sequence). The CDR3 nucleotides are TGTGCCAGCAGCTTGGGCGATCGGACAGGGGTTCCCTACGAGCAGTACTTC. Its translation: CASSLGDRTGVPYEQYF. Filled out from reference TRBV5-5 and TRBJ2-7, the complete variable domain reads DAGVTQSPTHLIKTRGQQVTLRCSPISGHKSVSWYQQVLGQGPQFIFQYYEKEERGRGNFPDRFSARQFPNYSSELNVNALLLGDSALYLCASSLGDRTGVPYEQYFGPGTRLTVT.

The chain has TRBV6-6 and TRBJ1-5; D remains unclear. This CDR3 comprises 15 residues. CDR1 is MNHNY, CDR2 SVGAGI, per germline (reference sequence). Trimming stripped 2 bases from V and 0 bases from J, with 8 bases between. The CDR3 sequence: CASSYATDSNQPQHF. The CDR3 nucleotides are TGTGCCAGCAGTTACGCAACGGATAGCAATCAGCCCCAGCATTTT.

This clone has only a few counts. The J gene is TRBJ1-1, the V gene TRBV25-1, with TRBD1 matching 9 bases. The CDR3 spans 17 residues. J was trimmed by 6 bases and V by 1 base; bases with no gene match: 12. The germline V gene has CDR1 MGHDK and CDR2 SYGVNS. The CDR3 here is CASSEFLLTGGPPEAFF. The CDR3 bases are TGTGCCAGCAGTGAATTCCTCCTGACAGGGGGACCCCCTGAAGCTTTCTTT.

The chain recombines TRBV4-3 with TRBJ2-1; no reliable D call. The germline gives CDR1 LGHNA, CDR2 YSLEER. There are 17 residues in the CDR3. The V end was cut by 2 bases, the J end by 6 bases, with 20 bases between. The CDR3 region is CASSQLPETGRLNEQFF. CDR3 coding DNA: TGCGCCAGCAGCCAACTTCCAGAGACTGGAAGACTCAATGAGCAGTTCTTC.

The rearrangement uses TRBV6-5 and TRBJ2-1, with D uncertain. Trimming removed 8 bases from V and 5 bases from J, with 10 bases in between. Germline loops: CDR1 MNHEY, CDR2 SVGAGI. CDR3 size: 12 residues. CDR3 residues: CASSAEDNEQFF. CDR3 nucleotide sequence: TGTGCCAGCTCCGCGGAAGACAATGAGCAGTTCTTC.

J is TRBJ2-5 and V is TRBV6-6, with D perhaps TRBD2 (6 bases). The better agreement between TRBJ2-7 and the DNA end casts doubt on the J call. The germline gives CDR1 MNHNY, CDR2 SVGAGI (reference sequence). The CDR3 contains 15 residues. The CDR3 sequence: CASSYLGGESYEQYF. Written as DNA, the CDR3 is TGTGCCAGCAGTTACCTGGGCGGGGAGAGCTACGAGCAGTACTTC.

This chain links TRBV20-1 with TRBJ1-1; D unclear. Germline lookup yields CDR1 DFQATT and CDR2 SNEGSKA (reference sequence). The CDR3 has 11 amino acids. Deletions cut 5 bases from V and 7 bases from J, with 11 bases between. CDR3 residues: CSAGAAHEAFF. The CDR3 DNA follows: TGCAGTGCTGGCGCGGCCCATGAAGCTTTCTTT.

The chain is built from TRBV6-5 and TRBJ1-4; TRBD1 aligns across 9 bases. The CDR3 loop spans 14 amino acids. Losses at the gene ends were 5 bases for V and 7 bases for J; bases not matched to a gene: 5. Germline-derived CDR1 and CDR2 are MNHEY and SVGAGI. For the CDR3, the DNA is TGTGCCAGCAGTGCCGGGACAGGGTTTGAAAAACTGTTTTTT. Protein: CASSAGTGFEKLFF.

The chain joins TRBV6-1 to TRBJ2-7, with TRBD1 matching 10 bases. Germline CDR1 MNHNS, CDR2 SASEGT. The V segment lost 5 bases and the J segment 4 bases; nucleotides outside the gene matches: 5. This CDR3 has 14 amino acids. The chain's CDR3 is CASSKTGQGYEQYF. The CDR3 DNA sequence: TGTGCCAGCAGTAAGACGGGACAGGGGTACGAGCAGTACTTC.

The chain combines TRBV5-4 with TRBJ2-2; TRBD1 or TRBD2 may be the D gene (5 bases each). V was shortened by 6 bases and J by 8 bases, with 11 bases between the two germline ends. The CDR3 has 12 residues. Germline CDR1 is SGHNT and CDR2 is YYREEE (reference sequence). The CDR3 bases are TGTGCCAGCACTCCAGGGACGGGGGAGCTGTTTTTT. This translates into CASTPGTGELFF.

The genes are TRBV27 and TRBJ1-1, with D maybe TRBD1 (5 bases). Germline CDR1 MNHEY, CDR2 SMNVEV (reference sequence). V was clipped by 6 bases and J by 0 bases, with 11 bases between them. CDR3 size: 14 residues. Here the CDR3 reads CASRDSFMNTEAFF. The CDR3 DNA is TGTGCCAGCAGAGACAGCTTCATGAACACTGAAGCTTTCTTT.

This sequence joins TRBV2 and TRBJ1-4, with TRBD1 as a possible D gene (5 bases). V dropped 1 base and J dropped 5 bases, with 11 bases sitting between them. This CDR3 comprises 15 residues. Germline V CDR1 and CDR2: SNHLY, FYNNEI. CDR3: CASSEDVGRNEKLFF. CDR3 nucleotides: TGTGCCAGCAGTGAAGATGTGGGGCGGAATGAAAAACTGTTTTTT.

DNA for the CDR3: TGTGCCAGCAGCTTAGTGGGGGGGGCGCGAGGCTACACCTTC. It codes for CASSLVGGARGYTF. The chain combines TRBV27 with TRBJ1-2, with a possible D match to TRBD1 (6 bases). The V gene lost 6 bases and the J gene lost 8 bases, with 19 bases spanning the gap. Germline V gene data show CDR1 as MNHEY and CDR2 as SMNVEV (reference sequence). The CDR3 totals 14 residues.

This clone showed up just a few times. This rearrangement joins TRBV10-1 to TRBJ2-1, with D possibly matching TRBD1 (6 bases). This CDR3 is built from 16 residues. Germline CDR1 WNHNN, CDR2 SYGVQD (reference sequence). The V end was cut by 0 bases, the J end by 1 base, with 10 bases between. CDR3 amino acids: CASSESMRGSYNEQFF. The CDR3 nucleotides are TGCGCCAGCAGTGAGTCGATGAGGGGGTCCTACAATGAGCAGTTCTTC.

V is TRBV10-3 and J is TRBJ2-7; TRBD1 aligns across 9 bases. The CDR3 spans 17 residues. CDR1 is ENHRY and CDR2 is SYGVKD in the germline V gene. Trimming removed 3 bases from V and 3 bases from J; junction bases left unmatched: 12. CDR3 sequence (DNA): TGTGCCATCAGTGATCACACCGGGACAGGGAACTTCTACGAGCAGTACTTC. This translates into CAISDHTGTGNFYEQYF.

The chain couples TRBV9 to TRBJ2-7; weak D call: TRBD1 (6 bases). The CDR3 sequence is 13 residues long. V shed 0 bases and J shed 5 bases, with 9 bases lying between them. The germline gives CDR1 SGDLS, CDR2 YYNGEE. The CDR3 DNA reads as TGTGCCAGCAGCGTAGGGGGGCTCCACGAGCAGTACTTC. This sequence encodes CASSVGGLHEQYF.

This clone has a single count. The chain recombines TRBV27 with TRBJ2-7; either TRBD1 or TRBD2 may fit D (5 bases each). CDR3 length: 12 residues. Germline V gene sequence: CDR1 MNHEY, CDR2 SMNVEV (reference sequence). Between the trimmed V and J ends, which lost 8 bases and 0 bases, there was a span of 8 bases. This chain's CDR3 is CASGGYSYEQYF. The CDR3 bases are TGTGCCAGCGGGGGTTACTCCTACGAGCAGTACTTC.

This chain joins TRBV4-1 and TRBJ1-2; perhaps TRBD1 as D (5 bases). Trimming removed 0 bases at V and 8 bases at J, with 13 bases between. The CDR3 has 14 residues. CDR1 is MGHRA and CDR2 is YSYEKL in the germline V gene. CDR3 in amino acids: CASSQENWRDGYTF. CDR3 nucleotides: TGCGCCAGCAGCCAAGAAAATTGGAGGGACGGCTACACCTTC.

The CDR3 DNA is TGTGCCAGCAGCTTTTGGTTGTGGGGCGGCCTTCACAGCACTGAAGCTTTCTTT. It codes for CASSFWLWGGLHSTEAFF. The genes are TRBV7-8 and TRBJ1-1, with D maybe TRBD1 (5 bases). Trimming cost V 3 bases and J 4 bases, with 24 bases left between them. CDR1 SGHVS and CDR2 FQNEAQ come from the germline V gene. The CDR3 extends over 18 amino acids.

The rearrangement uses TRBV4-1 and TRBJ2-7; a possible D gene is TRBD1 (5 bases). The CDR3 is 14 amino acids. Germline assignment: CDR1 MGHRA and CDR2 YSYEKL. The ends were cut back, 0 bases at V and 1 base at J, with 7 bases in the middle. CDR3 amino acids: CASSQDTGSYEQYF. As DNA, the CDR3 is TGCGCCAGCAGCCAAGACACAGGTTCCTACGAGCAGTACTTC.

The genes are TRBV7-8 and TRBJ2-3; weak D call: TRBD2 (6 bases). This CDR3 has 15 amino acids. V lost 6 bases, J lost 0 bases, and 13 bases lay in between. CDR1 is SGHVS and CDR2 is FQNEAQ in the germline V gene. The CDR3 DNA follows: TGTGCCAGCAGTACAATCGGGACTAGCACAGATACGCAGTATTTT. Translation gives CASSTIGTSTDTQYF.

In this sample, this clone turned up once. The CDR3 region is CASSEPAAGTNSPLHF. The DNA of the CDR3 is TGTGCCAGCAGTGAACCCGCGGCAGGGACTAATTCACCCCTCCACTTT. The chain combines TRBV6-1 with TRBJ1-6, with D possibly matching TRBD1 (5 bases). Trimming left V 2 bases short and J 6 bases short, with 14 bases between. Germline CDR1 is MNHNS and CDR2 is SASEGT. The CDR3 runs to 16 residues.

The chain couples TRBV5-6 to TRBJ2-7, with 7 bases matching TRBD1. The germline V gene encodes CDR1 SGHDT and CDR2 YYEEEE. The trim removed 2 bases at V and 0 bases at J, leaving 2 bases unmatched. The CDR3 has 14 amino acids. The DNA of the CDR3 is TGTGCCAGCAGCTTCAGGGGGTCCTCCTACGAGCAGTACTTC. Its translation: CASSFRGSSYEQYF.

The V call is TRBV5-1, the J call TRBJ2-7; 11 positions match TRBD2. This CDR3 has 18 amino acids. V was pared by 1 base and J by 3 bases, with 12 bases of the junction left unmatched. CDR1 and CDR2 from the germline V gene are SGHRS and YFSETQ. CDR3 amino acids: CASSLWDLGTSGLYEQYF. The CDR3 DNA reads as TGCGCCAGCAGCTTGTGGGACCTAGGGACTAGCGGACTCTACGAGCAGTACTTC. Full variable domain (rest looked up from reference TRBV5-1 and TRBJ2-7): KAGVTQTPRYLIKTRGQQVTLSCSPISGHRSVSWYQQTPGQGLQFLFEYFSETQRNKGNFPGRFSGRQFSNSRSEMNVSTLELGDSALYLCASSLWDLGTSGLYEQYFGPGTRLTVT.

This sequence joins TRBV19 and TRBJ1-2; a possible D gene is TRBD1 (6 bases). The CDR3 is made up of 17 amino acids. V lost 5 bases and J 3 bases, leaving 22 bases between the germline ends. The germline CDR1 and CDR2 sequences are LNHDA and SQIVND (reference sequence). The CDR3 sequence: CASSPSRGTIGYYGYTF. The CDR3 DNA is TGTGCCAGTAGTCCATCGAGGGGGACAATAGGCTACTATGGCTACACCTTC.

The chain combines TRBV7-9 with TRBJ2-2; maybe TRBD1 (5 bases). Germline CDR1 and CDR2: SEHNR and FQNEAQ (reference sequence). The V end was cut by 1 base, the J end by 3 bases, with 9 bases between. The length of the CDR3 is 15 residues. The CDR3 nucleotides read TGTGCCAGCAGCTTAGTCGACAGACACACCGGGGAGCTGTTTTTT. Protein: CASSLVDRHTGELFF. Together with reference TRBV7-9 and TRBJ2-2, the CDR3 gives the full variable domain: DTGVSQNPRHKITKRGQNVTFRCDPISEHNRLYWYRQTLGQGPEFLTYFQNEAQLEKSRLLSDRFSAERPKGSFSTLEIQRTEQGDSAMYLCASSLVDRHTGELFFGEGSRLTVL.

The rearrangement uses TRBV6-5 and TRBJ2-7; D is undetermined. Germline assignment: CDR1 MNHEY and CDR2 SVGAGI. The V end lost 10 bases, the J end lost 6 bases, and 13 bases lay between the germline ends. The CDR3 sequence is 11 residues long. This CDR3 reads CATISIPEQYF. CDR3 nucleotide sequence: TGTGCCACCATTAGCATTCCCGAGCAGTACTTC.

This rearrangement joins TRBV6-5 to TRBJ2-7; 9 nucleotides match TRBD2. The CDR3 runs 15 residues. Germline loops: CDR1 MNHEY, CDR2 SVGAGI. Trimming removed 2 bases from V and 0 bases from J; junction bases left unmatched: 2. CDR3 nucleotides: TGTGCCAGCAGTTACGGGACTAGCCTCTCCTACGAGCAGTACTTC. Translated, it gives CASSYGTSLSYEQYF.

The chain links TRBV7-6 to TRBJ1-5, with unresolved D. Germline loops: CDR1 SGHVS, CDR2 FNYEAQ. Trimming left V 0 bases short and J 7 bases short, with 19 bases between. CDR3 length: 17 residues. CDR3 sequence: CASSLAPGTPEGQPQHF. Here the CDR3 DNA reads TGTGCCAGCAGCTTAGCTCCGGGAACCCCGGAGGGCCAGCCCCAGCATTTT.

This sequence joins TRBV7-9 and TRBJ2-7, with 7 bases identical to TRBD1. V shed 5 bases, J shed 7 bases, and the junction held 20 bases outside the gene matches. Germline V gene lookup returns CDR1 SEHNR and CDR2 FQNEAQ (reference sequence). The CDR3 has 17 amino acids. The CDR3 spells CASSTASTGSLYKEQYF. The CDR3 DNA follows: TGTGCCAGCAGCACAGCATCGACAGGGTCCTTATACAAGGAGCAGTACTTC.

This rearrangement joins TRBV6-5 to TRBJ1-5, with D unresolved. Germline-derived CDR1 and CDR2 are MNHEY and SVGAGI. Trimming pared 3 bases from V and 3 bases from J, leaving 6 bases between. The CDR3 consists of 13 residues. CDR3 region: CASSYADNQPQHF. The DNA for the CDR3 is TGTGCCAGCAGTTATGCTGACAATCAGCCCCAGCATTTT.